This TCR beta chain was recovered during a study of blood T cells in healthy people across ages. Study details: Per every two T cells, about one barcoded beta molecule was captured by template switching.

A J-beta primer mix and a sample-barcoded 5' primer were used in a second PCR of about 7 to 11 cycles. TCRdb re-analysed the 5' RACE reads in MiXCR, keeping a single row per CDR3 protein. The sample shows 1,800,000 or so distinct CDR3 sequences, roughly two fifths of them seen only once. CDR1 and CDR2 (germline): LNHNV, YYDKDF (reference sequence). The CDR3 runs 13 residues. Concerning this clonotype: A junction boundary mismatches the germline segment, possibly from a read error.

The V call is TRBV15, the J call TRBJ2-7; D call uncertain. Sequenced material: blood. This sequence was found in a human donor in good health. In nucleotides, the CDR3 is TGTGCCACCAGCAGAGCAATTCCCTACGAGCAGCACTTC. This translates into CATSRAIPYEQHF.